This entry concerns a single TCR beta chain. What it recognizes is unknown. The CDR3 contains 15 residues. V gave up 2 bases and J gave up 0 bases, with 10 bases separating them. Germline-derived CDR1 and CDR2 are SEHNR and FQNEAQ (reference sequence). The record originates from a study of cytomegalovirus exposure and HLA in healthy donors. PCR primers comprised 60 Vbeta and 13 Jbeta primers. Repertoires were generated with immunoSEQ multiplex PCR, while TCRdb's copy carries only in-frame clones and drops some. The sample totals 60,000 to 75,000 clones; its top ten clones hold roughly 3.8%. Study-level findings and limits: Analyses of presence and absence presupposed an approximately uniform sequencing depth across donors.

Input material: PBMCs. The clonotype comes from a female donor in good health and CMV-seropositive. V gene TRBV7-9 combines with J gene TRBJ1-1, with no clear D. This CDR3 reads CASSLSGSLNTEAFF. The CDR3 nucleotides read TGTGCCAGCAGCTTATCAGGCAGCTTGAACACTGAAGCTTTCTTT.